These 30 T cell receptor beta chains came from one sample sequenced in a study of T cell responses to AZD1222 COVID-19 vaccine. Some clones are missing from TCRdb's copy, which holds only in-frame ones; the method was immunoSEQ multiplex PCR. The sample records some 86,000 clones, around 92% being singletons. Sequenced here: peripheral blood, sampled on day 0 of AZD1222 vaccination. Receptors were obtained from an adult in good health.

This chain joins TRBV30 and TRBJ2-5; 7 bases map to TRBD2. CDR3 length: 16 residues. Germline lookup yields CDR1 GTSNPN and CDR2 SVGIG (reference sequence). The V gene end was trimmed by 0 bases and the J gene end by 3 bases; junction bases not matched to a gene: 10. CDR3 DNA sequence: TGTGCCTGGAGTGTACTGTCTAGCGGATCAGAAGAGACCCAGTACTTC. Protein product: CAWSVLSSGSEETQYF. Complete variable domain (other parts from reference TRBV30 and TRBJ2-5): SQTIHQWPATLVQPVGSPLSLECTVEGTSNPNLYWYRQAAGRGLQLLFYSVGIGQISSEVPQNLSASRPQDRQFILSSKKLLLSDSGFYLCAWSVLSSGSEETQYFGPGTRLLVL.

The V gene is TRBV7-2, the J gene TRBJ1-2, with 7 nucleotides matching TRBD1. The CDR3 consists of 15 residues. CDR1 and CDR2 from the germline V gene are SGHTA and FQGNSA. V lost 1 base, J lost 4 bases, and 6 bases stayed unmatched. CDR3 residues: CASSLVGRGTYGYTF. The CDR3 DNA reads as TGTGCCAGCAGCTTAGTGGGCAGGGGGACCTATGGCTACACCTTC. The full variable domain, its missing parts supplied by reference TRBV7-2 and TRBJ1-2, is GAGVSQSPSNKVTEKGKDVELRCDPISGHTALYWYRQSLGQGLEFLIYFQGNSAPDKSGLPSDRFSAERTGGSVSTLTIQRTQQEDSAVYLCASSLVGRGTYGYTFGSGTRLTVV.

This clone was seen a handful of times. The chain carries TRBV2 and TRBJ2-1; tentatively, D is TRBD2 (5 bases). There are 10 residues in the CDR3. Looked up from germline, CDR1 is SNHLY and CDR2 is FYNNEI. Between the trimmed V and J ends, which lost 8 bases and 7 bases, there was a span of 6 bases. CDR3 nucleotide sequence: TGTGCCAGCGGCGGGAATGAGCAGTTCTTC. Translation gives CASGGNEQFF.

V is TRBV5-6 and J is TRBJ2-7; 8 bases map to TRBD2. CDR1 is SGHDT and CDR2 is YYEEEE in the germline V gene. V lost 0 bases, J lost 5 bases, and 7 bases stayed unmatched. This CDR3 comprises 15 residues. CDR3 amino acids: CASSLAAGGRDEQYF. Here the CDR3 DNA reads TGTGCCAGCAGCTTGGCGGCGGGAGGCAGGGACGAGCAGTACTTC.

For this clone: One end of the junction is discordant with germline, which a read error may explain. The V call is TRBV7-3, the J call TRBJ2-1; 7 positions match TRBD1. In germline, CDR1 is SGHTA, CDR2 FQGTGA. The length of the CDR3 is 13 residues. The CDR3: CASSDITGAKQFF. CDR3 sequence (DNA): TGTGCCAGCAGTGATATAACAGGGGCCAAGCAATTCTTC.

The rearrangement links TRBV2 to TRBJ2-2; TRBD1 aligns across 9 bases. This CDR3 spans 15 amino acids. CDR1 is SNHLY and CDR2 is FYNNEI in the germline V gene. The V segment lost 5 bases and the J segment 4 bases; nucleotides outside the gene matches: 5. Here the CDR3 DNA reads TGTGCCAGCAGTAGACAGGGGGTGAGCACCGGGGAGCTGTTTTTT. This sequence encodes CASSRQGVSTGELFF.

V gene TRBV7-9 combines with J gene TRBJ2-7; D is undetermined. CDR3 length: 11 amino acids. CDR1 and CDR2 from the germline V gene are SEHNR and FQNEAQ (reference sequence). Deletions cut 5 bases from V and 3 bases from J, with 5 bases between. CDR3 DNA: TGTGCCAGCAGCCTGAACTACGAGCAGTACTTC. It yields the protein CASSLNYEQYF. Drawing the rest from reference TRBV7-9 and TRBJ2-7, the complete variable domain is DTGVSQNPRHKITKRGQNVTFRCDPISEHNRLYWYRQTLGQGPEFLTYFQNEAQLEKSRLLSDRFSAERPKGSFSTLEIQRTEQGDSAMYLCASSLNYEQYFGPGTRLTVT.

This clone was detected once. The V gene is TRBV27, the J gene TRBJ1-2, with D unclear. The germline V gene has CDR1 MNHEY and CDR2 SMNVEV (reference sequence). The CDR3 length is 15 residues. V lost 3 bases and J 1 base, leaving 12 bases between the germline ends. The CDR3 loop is CASSLRRDINYGYTF. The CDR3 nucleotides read TGTGCCAGCAGTTTGCGGAGAGACATTAACTATGGCTACACCTTC.

The CDR3 DNA follows: TGTGCCAGCAGCCCAAACGCGATTAGCTCCTACAATGAGCAGTTCTTC. This codes for CASSPNAISSYNEQFF. The chain combines TRBV3-1 (or the pseudogene TRBV3-2) with TRBJ2-1; D call uncertain. The CDR3 runs to 16 residues. Between the trimmed V and J ends, which lost 4 bases and 0 bases, there was a span of 13 bases. Germline CDR1 reads LGHDT; CDR2 reads YNNKEL (reference sequence).

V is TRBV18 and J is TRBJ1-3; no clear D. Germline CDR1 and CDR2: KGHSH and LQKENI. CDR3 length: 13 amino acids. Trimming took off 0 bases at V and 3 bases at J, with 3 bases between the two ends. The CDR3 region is CASSPPSGNTIYF. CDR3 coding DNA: TGTGCCAGCTCACCACCTAGTGGAAACACCATATATTTT. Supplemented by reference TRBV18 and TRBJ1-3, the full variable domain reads NAGVMQNPRHLVRRRGQEARLRCSPMKGHSHVYWYRQLPEEGLKFMVYLQKENIIDESGMPKERFSAEFPKEGPSILRIQQVVRGDSAAYFCASSPPSGNTIYFGEGSWLTVV.

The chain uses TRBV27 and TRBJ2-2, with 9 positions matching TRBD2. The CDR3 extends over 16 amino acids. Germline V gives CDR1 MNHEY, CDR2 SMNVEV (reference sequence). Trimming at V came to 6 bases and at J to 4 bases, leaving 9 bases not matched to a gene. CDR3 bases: TGTGCCAGCAGGACGATAGCGGGAGATCGCACCGGGGAGCTGTTTTTT. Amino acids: CASRTIAGDRTGELFF.

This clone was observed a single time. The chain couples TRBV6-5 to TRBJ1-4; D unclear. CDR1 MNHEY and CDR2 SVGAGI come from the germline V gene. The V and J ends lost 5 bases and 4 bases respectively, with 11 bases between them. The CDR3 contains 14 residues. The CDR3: CASSPEESNEKLFF. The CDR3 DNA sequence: TGTGCCAGCAGTCCCGAGGAGAGTAATGAAAAACTGTTTTTT.

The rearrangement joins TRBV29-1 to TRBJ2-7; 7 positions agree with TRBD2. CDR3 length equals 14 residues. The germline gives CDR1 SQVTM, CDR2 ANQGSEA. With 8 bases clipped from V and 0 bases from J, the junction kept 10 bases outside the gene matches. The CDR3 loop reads CSIASGMGSYEQYF. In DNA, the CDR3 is TGCAGCATCGCAAGCGGGATGGGCTCCTACGAGCAGTACTTC.

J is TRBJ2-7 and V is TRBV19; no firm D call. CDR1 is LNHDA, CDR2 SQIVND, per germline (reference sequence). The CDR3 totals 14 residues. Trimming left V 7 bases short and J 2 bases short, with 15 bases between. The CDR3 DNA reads TGTGCCAGTACCCGGAGCGCCGCGCCCTACGAGCAGTACTTC. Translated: CASTRSAAPYEQYF.

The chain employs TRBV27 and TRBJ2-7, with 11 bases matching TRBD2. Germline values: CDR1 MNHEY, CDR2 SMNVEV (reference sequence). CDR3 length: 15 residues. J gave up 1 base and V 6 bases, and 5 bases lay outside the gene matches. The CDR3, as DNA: TGTGCCAGCAGGTACGGGACTAGCGGTTCCTACGAGCAGTACTTC. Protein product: CASRYGTSGSYEQYF.

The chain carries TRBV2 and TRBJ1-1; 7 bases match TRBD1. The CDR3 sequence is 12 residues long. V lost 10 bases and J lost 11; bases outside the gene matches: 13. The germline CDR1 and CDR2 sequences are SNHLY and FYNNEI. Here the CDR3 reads CATRQGGLRAFF. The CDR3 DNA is TGTGCCACCCGGCAGGGGGGTCTCAGGGCTTTCTTT.

CDR3 sequence: CASISDRKANYGYTF. The CDR3 nucleotides are TGTGCCAGCATCTCGGACCGGAAAGCTAACTATGGCTACACCTTC. The chain is built from TRBV11-2 and TRBJ1-2; D gene ambiguous. V was cut by 7 bases and J by 0 bases, with 15 bases left in between. The V gene's germline CDR1 is SGHAT and CDR2 FQNNGV. This CDR3 region has 15 residues. The full variable domain, with the rest looked up from reference TRBV11-2 and TRBJ1-2, is EAGVAQSPRYKIIEKRQSVAFWCNPISGHATLYWYQQILGQGPKLLIQFQNNGVVDDSQLPKDRFSAERLKGVDSTLKIQPAKLEDSAVYLCASISDRKANYGYTFGSGTRLTVV.

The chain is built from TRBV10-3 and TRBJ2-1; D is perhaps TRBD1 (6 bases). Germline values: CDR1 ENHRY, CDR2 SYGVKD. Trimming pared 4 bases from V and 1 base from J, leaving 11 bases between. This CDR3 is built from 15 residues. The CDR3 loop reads CAISASTGSYNEQFF. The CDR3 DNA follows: TGTGCCATCAGTGCGTCTACAGGGTCCTACAATGAGCAGTTCTTC.

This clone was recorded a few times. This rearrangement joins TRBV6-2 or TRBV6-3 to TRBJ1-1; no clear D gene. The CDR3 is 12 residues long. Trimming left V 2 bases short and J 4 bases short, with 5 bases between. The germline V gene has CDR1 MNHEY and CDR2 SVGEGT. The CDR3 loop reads CASSYAGTEAFF. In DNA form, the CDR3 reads TGTGCCAGCAGTTACGCGGGCACTGAAGCTTTCTTT.

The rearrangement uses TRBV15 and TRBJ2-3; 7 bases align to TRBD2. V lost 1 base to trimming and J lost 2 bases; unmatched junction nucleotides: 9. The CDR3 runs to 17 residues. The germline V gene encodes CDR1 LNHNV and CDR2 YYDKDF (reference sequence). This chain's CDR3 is CATSRGNSGYNTDTQYF. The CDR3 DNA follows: TGTGCCACCAGCAGAGGGAATAGCGGGTATAACACAGATACGCAGTATTTT.

The CDR3 nucleotides read TGTGCCAGCAGTGAAATTCAGGCGGGAGGGCCCGGCGAGCAGTTCTTC. As protein: CASSEIQAGGPGEQFF. The V gene is TRBV6-1, the J gene TRBJ2-1; 9 positions match TRBD2. V trimming: 2 bases; J trimming: 10 bases; junction bases outside the gene matches: 12. The CDR3 length is 16 residues. CDR1 and CDR2 from the germline V gene are MNHNS and SASEGT.

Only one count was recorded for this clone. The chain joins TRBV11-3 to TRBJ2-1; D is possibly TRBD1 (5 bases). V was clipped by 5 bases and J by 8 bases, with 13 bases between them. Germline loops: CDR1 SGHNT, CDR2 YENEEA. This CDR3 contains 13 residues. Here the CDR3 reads CASSPGHRDEQFF. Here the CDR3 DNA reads TGTGCCAGCAGCCCAGGACATCGGGATGAGCAGTTCTTC.

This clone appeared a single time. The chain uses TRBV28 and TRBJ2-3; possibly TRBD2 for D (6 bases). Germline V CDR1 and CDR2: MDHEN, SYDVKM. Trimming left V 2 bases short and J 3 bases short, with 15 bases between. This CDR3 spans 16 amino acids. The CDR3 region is CASSLRLAGMTDTQYF. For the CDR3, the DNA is TGTGCCAGCAGTTTACGGCTTGCGGGAATGACAGATACGCAGTATTTT.

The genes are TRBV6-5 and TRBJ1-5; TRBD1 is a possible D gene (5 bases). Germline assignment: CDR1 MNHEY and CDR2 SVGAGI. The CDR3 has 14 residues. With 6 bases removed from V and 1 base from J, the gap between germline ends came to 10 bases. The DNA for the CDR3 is TGTGCCAGCAGAGGGGAGACGAGCAATCAGCCCCAGCATTTT. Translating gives CASRGETSNQPQHF.

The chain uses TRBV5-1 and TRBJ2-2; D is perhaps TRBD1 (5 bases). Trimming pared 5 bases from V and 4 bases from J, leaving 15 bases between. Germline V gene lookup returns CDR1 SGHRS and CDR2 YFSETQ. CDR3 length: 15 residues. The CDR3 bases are TGCGCCAGCAGTTCTCAGGGTGTTGGCACCGGGGAGCTGTTTTTT. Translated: CASSSQGVGTGELFF.

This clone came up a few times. The CDR3 coding sequence is TGCGCCAGCAGCCAAGTAGTCGGTAGCGGGAGCAGCGAGACCCAGTACTTC. Translation: CASSQVVGSGSSETQYF. V usage is TRBV4-1 and J usage is TRBJ2-5, with TRBD2 matching over 9 bases. The trim removed 1 base at V and 5 bases at J, leaving 11 bases unmatched. This CDR3 is 17 amino acids long. Germline CDR1 and CDR2: MGHRA and YSYEKL.

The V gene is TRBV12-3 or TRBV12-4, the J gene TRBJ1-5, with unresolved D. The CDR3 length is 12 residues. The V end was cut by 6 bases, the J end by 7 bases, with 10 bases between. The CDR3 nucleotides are TGTGCCAGCAGGTCCCCCTCACAGCCCCAGCATTTT. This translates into CASRSPSQPQHF.

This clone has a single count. DNA for the CDR3: TGTGCCAGCAGTTACGTGTTCGGTCAGCTTATGAACACTGAAGCTTTCTTT. Translated: CASSYVFGQLMNTEAFF. The rearrangement joins TRBV6-2 or TRBV6-3 to TRBJ1-1, with D uncertain. This CDR3 spans 17 amino acids. Looked up from germline, CDR1 is MNHEY and CDR2 is SVGEGT. V was trimmed by 2 bases and J by 0 bases, leaving 16 bases between them.

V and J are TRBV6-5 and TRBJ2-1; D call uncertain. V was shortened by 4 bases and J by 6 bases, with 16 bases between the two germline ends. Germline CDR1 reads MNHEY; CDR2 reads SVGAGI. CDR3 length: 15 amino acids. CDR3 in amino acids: CASSSQTFRRNEQFF. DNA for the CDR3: TGTGCCAGCAGTTCCCAGACTTTTAGACGCAATGAGCAGTTCTTC.

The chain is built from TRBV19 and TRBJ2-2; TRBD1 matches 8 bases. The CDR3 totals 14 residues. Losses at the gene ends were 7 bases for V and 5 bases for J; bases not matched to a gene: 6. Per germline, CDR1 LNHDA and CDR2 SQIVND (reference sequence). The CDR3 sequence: CASTKDRGTGELFF. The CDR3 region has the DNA TGTGCCAGTACCAAAGACAGGGGTACCGGGGAGCTGTTTTTT.